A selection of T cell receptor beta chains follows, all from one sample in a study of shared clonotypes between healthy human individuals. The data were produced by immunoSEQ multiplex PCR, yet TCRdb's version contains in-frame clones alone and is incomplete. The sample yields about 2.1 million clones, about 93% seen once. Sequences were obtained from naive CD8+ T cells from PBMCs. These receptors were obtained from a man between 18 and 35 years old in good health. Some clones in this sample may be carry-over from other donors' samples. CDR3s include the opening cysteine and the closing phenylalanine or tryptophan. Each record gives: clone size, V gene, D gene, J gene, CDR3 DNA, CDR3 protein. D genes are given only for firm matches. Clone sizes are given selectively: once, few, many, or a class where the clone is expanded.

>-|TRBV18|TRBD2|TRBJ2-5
TGTGCCAGCTCACCAATTTCGACTAGCGGGAGATTCCAAGAGACCCAGTACTTC
CASSPISTSGRFQETQYF
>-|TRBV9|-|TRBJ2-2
TGTGCCAGCAGCGTACACCGGGATAGGTACACCGGGGAGCTGTTTTTT
CASSVHRDRYTGELFF
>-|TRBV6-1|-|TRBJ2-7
TGTGCCAGCAGGGAACGAATGGGCACCGCCCACGAGCAGTACTTC
CASRERMGTAHEQYF
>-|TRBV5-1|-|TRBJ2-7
TGCGCCAGCAGCACAAAAGGACCTATCTACGAGCAGTACTTC
CASSTKGPIYEQYF
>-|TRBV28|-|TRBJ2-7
TGTGCCAGCAGTCCCGCCGGGGGCCCAGGGTACGAGCAGTACTTC
CASSPAGGPGYEQYF
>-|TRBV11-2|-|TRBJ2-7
TGTGCCAGCAGCTGGGGTAATAGTTACGAGCAGTACTTC
CASSWGNSYEQYF
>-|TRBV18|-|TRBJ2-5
TGTGCCAGCTCACCGGGACCTCGAGGGGAGACCCAGTACTTC
CASSPGPRGETQYF
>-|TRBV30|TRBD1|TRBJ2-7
TGTGCCTGGAGTATCGGAACAGGGGCCGAGCAGTACTTC
CAWSIGTGAEQYF
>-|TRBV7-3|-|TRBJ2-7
TGTGCCAGCAGCTTAACCCGCAGGGGTCGGGGCGAGCAGTACTTC
CASSLTRRGRGEQYF
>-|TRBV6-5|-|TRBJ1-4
TGTGCCAGCAGGGGGGGCTTTAGAGAAAAACTGTTTTTT
CASRGGFREKLFF
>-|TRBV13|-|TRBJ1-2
TGTGCCAGCAGCTTAGGGACAGGCTATGGCTACACCTTC
CASSLGTGYGYTF
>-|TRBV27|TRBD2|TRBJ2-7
TGTGCCAGCAGTTTGACTAGCATCTACGAGCAGTACTTC
CASSLTSIYEQYF
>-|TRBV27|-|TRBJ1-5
TGTGCCAGCAGTTTAGGGACGGGAAATCAGCCCCAGCATTTT
CASSLGTGNQPQHF
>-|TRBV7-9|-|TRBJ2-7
TGTGCCAGCAGCCCCTGGACAGAGGCCTACGAGCAGTACTTC
CASSPWTEAYEQYF
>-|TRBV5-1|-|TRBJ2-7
TGCGCCAGCAGCTACGGACGGGCCTCCTACGAGCAGTACTTC
CASSYGRASYEQYF
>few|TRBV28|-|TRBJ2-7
TGTGCCAGCAGTTCGGGACCCTACGAGCAGTACTTC
CASSSGPYEQYF
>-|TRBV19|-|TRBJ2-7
TGTGCCAGTAGTATAGGGGGCGGTTACTACGAGCAGTACTTC
CASSIGGGYYEQYF
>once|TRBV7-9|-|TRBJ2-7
TGTGCCAGCATGGACAACTACGAGCAGTACTTC
CASMDNYEQYF
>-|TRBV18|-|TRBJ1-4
TGTGCCAGCTCACCAAATAACAGTCCAACTAATGAAAAACTGTTTTTT
CASSPNNSPTNEKLFF
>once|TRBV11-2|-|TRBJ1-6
TGTGCCAGCAGCTTAGCCCCCCTAGGGGCTGCGGCGGATTCACCCCTCCACTTT
CASSLAPLGAAADSPLHF
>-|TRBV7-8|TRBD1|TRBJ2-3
TGTGCCAGCAGCCCAGGACAGGGTCCAGATACGCAGTATTTT
CASSPGQGPDTQYF
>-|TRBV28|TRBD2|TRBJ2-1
TGTGCCAGCAGTCCCCTTCTAGCGGGAGTAGAGGATGAGCAGTTCTTC
CASSPLLAGVEDEQFF
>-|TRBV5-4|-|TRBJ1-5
TGTGCCAGCAGCTTGGGGCGGAATCAGCCCCAGCATTTT
CASSLGRNQPQHF
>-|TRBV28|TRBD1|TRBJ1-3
TGTGCCAGCGTCACAGGGGGGAACACCATATATTTT
CASVTGGNTIYF
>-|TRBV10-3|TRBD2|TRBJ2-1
TGTGCCATCAGTGAGTCCCGACGGCGGGGGATAGGCTCCTACAATGAGCAGTTCTTC
CAISESRRRGIGSYNEQFF
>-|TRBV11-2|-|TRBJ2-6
TGTGCCAGCAGCTTAGATCCGGGACCGATCTCTGGGGCCAACGTCCTGACTTTC
CASSLDPGPISGANVLTF
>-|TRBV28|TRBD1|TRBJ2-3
TGTGCCAGCAGAGACCGGGACAGGGACTATACGCAGTATTTT
CASRDRDRDYTQYF
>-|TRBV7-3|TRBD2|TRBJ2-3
TGTGCCAGCAGCTTAAAGCTAGCGGGAAGCGTAGATACGCAGTATTTT
CASSLKLAGSVDTQYF
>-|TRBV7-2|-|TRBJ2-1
TGTGCCAGCAGCTTCTGGGGGAATGAGCAGTTCTTC
CASSFWGNEQFF
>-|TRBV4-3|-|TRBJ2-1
TGCGCCAGCAGCCAGTCGGAGGAGGTTGAGCAGTTCTTC
CASSQSEEVEQFF
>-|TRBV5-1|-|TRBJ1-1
TGCGCCAGCAGACATACCGGGAACACTGAAGCTTTCTTT
CASRHTGNTEAFF
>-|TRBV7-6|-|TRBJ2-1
TGTGCCAGCAGCTTATCACGGGGCTCCTACAATGAGCAGTTCTTC
CASSLSRGSYNEQFF
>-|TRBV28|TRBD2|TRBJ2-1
TGTGCCAGCAGGATCCCCAGGGCGGGGGCCTACAATGAGCAGTTCTTC
CASRIPRAGAYNEQFF
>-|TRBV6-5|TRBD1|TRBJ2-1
TGTGCCAGCAAAGTTACAGGGGGAGCCTACAATGAGCAGTTCTTC
CASKVTGGAYNEQFF
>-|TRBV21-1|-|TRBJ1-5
TGTGCCAGCACCCAACGGGACAGGTCTAATCCTCCCCTCAGCAATCAGCCCCAGCATTTT
CASTQRDRSNPPLSNQPQHF
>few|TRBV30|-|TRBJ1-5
TGTGCCTGGAGTGCTACCCGGGCAGGAGGGCAGCCCCAGCATTTT
CAWSATRAGGQPQHF
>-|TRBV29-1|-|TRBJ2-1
TGCAGCGTTGGGGTTGGGGGTTTCTATGAGCAGTTCTTC
CSVGVGGFYEQFF
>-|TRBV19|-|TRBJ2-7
TGTGCCAGTAGTACCCGAACGGGCCCCGCCTCCGAGCAGTACTTC
CASSTRTGPASEQYF
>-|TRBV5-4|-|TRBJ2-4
TGTGCCAGCAGCCCACTGGACAGTCCAAACATTCAGTACTTC
CASSPLDSPNIQYF
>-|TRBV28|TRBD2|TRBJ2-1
TGTGCCAGCAGTTTCGGGACTAGTCCACAGGAGCAGTTCTTC
CASSFGTSPQEQFF
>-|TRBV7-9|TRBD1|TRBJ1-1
TGTGCCAGCAGCTCTCAACAGGGGAGGGGAATGAACACTGAAGCTTTCTTT
CASSSQQGRGMNTEAFF
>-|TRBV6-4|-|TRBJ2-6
TGTGCCAGCAAAGTAGACTCTGGGGCCAACGTCCTGACTTTC
CASKVDSGANVLTF
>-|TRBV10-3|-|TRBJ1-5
TGTGCCACCGTTGGGGGGGGCAATCAGCCCCAGCATTTT
CATVGGGNQPQHF
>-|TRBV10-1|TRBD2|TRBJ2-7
TGCGCCAGCAGTGAGCATCCGGGGGGCTACGAGCAGTACTTC
CASSEHPGGYEQYF
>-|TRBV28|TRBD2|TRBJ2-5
TGTGCCAGCAGTCCCCTAGCGGGAAGTTCTGAGACCCAGTACTTC
CASSPLAGSSETQYF
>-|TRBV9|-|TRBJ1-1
TGTGCCAGCAGCGGACCGACAGCTGAAGCTTTCTTT
CASSGPTAEAFF
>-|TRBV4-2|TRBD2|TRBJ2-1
TGTGCCAGCAGCCAAGATCGGCAAGCGGGAGATTTGAATGAGCAGTTCTTC
CASSQDRQAGDLNEQFF
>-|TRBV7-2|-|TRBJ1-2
TGTGCCAGCAGCTTATCCCAGGATCCTACTAATGGCTACACCTTC
CASSLSQDPTNGYTF
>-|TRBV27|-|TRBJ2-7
TGTGCCAGCAGTTTGGAGGGGCGCCCCTACGAGCAGTACTTC
CASSLEGRPYEQYF
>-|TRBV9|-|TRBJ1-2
TGTGCCAGCAGCGTAGCTACACGAGGGGGACCTGGCGGCTACACCTTC
CASSVATRGGPGGYTF
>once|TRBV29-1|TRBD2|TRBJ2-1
TGCAGCGTTGAAGGGCTAGCGGGGACGGCGGCCTACAATGAGCAGTTCTTC
CSVEGLAGTAAYNEQFF
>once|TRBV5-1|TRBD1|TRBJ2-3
TGCGCCAGCAGCCCGGACAGGGGGGTGGTGGATACGCAGTATTTT
CASSPDRGVVDTQYF
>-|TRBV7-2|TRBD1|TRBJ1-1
TGTGCCAGCAGCCGACGGGAGGGGGCGCGCACTGAAGCTTTCTTT
CASSRREGARTEAFF